The rows below give T cell receptor beta chains drawn from one sample of a study of CXCR3-negative and CXCR3-positive naive CD8 T cells. TCRdb re-analyzed the 5' RACE reads; it lists each CDR3 protein once, without DNA. The listing contains tens of thousands of distinct CDR3 sequences. Sequencing used memory CD8+ T cells from blood. These receptors originate from a human donor in good health. Some clones in this sample may be carry-over from other donors' samples. CDR3s include the opening cysteine and the closing phenylalanine or tryptophan. Each record gives: CDR3 protein, J gene, clone size, V gene. Clone size is not always given. Where it is, it says once, few, many or a class for expanded clones.

CDR3 protein: CASSATGTYEQYF; J gene: TRBJ2-7; clone size: -; V gene: TRBV9
CDR3 protein: CASSGWALGGGGSTDTQYF; J gene: TRBJ2-3; clone size: -; V gene: TRBV28
CDR3 protein: CASTSGGSYNEQFF; J gene: TRBJ2-1; clone size: -; V gene: TRBV28
CDR3 protein: CASSQGQGMVGGTEAFF; J gene: TRBJ1-1; clone size: -; V gene: TRBV14
CDR3 protein: CASSPRRGQDEQYF; J gene: TRBJ2-7; clone size: -; V gene: TRBV6-2/TRBV6-3
CDR3 protein: CASSQEGQDRFYYGYTF; J gene: TRBJ1-2; clone size: -; V gene: TRBV3-1
CDR3 protein: CASSPAADTQYF; J gene: TRBJ2-3; clone size: -; V gene: TRBV27
CDR3 protein: CASSQWTHVEQYF; J gene: TRBJ2-7; clone size: -; V gene: TRBV3-1
CDR3 protein: CASSPGGYEQYF; J gene: TRBJ2-7; clone size: -; V gene: TRBV12-3/TRBV12-4
CDR3 protein: CASSSIKGTGTINEQFF; J gene: TRBJ2-1; clone size: -; V gene: TRBV7-6
CDR3 protein: CASSPGGYLTGKTGELFF; J gene: TRBJ2-2; clone size: -; V gene: TRBV7-2
CDR3 protein: CASSSDLRDKNTGELFF; J gene: TRBJ2-2; clone size: -; V gene: TRBV28
CDR3 protein: CASSLPTDTQYF; J gene: TRBJ2-3; clone size: -; V gene: TRBV28
CDR3 protein: CSASDFGGELFF; J gene: TRBJ2-2; clone size: -; V gene: TRBV20-1
CDR3 protein: CASSLLGYEQYF; J gene: TRBJ2-7; clone size: -; V gene: TRBV12-3/TRBV12-4
CDR3 protein: CATSLGRSERETQYF; J gene: TRBJ2-5; clone size: -; V gene: TRBV15
CDR3 protein: CASTHGGLDTDTQYF; J gene: TRBJ2-3; clone size: -; V gene: TRBV6-6
CDR3 protein: CASSRRDVKQFF; J gene: TRBJ2-1; clone size: -; V gene: TRBV12-3/TRBV12-4
CDR3 protein: CASSIPGSFSGNTIYF; J gene: TRBJ1-3; clone size: -; V gene: TRBV19
CDR3 protein: CSASHPGTSYNEQFF; J gene: TRBJ2-1; clone size: -; V gene: TRBV20-1
CDR3 protein: CASSLGDTIYF; J gene: TRBJ1-3; clone size: -; V gene: TRBV7-9
CDR3 protein: CASRAGGGYNEQFF; J gene: TRBJ2-1; clone size: -; V gene: TRBV5-6
CDR3 protein: CASSLDGGNQPQHF; J gene: TRBJ1-5; clone size: -; V gene: TRBV28
CDR3 protein: CAISTPWVEVADATNEKLFF; J gene: TRBJ1-4; clone size: -; V gene: TRBV10-3
CDR3 protein: CSVQTGYGNQPQHF; J gene: TRBJ1-5; clone size: -; V gene: TRBV29-1
CDR3 protein: CASSLVNTEAFF; J gene: TRBJ1-1; clone size: -; V gene: TRBV7-6
CDR3 protein: CASSFGGLAGGSYNEQFF; J gene: TRBJ2-1; clone size: -; V gene: TRBV28
CDR3 protein: CATSRERGGPGELFF; J gene: TRBJ2-2; clone size: medium-sized; V gene: TRBV15
CDR3 protein: CSARLGWTGDLETQYF; J gene: TRBJ2-5; clone size: -; V gene: TRBV20-1
CDR3 protein: CASSQDAGDGETQYF; J gene: TRBJ2-5; clone size: -; V gene: TRBV4-1
CDR3 protein: CASSRGRDAYQETQYF; J gene: TRBJ2-5; clone size: -; V gene: TRBV11-2
CDR3 protein: CASSEWTGLSPLHF; J gene: TRBJ1-6; clone size: -; V gene: TRBV25-1
CDR3 protein: CASSLDLGAYEQYF; J gene: TRBJ2-7; clone size: -; V gene: TRBV7-2
CDR3 protein: CASSGGQGAFLYGYTF; J gene: TRBJ1-2; clone size: -; V gene: TRBV7-2
CDR3 protein: CASSTASGGGNEQFF; J gene: TRBJ2-1; clone size: -; V gene: TRBV6-1
CDR3 protein: CASSTTSDRASEAFF; J gene: TRBJ1-1; clone size: -; V gene: TRBV7-9
CDR3 protein: CASSQGGVIISTDTQYF; J gene: TRBJ2-3; clone size: -; V gene: TRBV4-2
CDR3 protein: CASSVAGTPGTGELFF; J gene: TRBJ2-2; clone size: -; V gene: TRBV9
CDR3 protein: CASSLDFGQPQHF; J gene: TRBJ1-5; clone size: -; V gene: TRBV28
CDR3 protein: CASRSGQGLSGELFF; J gene: TRBJ2-2; clone size: -; V gene: TRBV21-1
CDR3 protein: CSVEGQVNRNEQFF; J gene: TRBJ2-1; clone size: -; V gene: TRBV29-1
CDR3 protein: CASRPGITDYGYTF; J gene: TRBJ1-2; clone size: -; V gene: TRBV5-1
CDR3 protein: CASSYLDTDSGNTIYF; J gene: TRBJ1-3; clone size: -; V gene: TRBV6-2/TRBV6-3
CDR3 protein: CASSMTSIQETQYF; J gene: TRBJ2-5; clone size: -; V gene: TRBV28
CDR3 protein: CASSQEPSSGANVLTF; J gene: TRBJ2-6; clone size: -; V gene: TRBV4-3
CDR3 protein: CSATEVYYGYTF; J gene: TRBJ1-2; clone size: -; V gene: TRBV20-1
CDR3 protein: CASSLKESLSYNEQFF; J gene: TRBJ2-1; clone size: -; V gene: TRBV7-9
CDR3 protein: CSARVGYEQYF; J gene: TRBJ2-7; clone size: -; V gene: TRBV20-1
CDR3 protein: CASRPQGSSSYEQYF; J gene: TRBJ2-7; clone size: -; V gene: TRBV12-3/TRBV12-4
CDR3 protein: CASSLAWASGGPPTDTQYF; J gene: TRBJ2-3; clone size: -; V gene: TRBV7-2
CDR3 protein: CASTQDSYEQYF; J gene: TRBJ2-7; clone size: -; V gene: TRBV7-8
CDR3 protein: CASSHRDSNYEQYF; J gene: TRBJ2-7; clone size: -; V gene: TRBV3-1
CDR3 protein: CASSVTNPGELFF; J gene: TRBJ2-2; clone size: -; V gene: TRBV9
CDR3 protein: CASSPGGPSETQYF; J gene: TRBJ2-5; clone size: -; V gene: TRBV7-8
CDR3 protein: CATQGQGGGELFF; J gene: TRBJ2-2; clone size: -; V gene: TRBV12-3/TRBV12-4
CDR3 protein: CASSLLSGEQPQHF; J gene: TRBJ1-5; clone size: -; V gene: TRBV7-3
CDR3 protein: CSVGGTEYTEAFF; J gene: TRBJ1-1; clone size: -; V gene: TRBV29-1